This entry concerns a single TCR beta chain. Antigen: not known. This specimen belongs to a study of lymphopenia after photon versus proton radiotherapy. Study findings and constraints: Better survival with proton therapy was suggested as possible, not demonstrated. Oligoclonal CD8+ Temra expansion after nadir drove photon patients' diversity drop.

CDR3 size: 17 residues. CDR1 is SEHNR and CDR2 is FQNEAQ in the germline V gene (reference sequence). The trim removed 4 bases at V and 7 bases at J, leaving 11 bases unmatched. Assay: immunoSEQ multiplex PCR; the TCRdb copy retains only in-frame clones and omits some. Here the sample spans about 26,000 clones, roughly 87% being singletons. The TCR originated in a woman aged 45-59 years with pancreatic cancer. The rearrangement links TRBV7-9 to TRBJ1-5, with 12 bases aligning to TRBD1. This specimen consisted of peripheral blood, obtained from a patient treated with photon-based radiotherapy. The CDR3 coding sequence is TGTGCCAGCAGCTCCTCCCCGCCGGGACAGGGGGCACAGCCCCAGCATTTT. Protein sequence: CASSSSPPGQGAQPQHF.